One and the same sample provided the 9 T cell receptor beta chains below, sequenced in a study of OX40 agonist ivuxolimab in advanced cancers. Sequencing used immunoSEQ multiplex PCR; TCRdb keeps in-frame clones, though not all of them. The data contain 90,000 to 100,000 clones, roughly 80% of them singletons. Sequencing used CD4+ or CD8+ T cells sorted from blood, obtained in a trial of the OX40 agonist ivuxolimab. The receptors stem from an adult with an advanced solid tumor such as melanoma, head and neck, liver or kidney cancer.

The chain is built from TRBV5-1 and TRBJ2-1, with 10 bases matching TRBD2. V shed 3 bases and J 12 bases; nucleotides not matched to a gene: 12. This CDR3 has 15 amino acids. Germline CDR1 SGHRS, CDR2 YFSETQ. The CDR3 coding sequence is TGCGCCAGCAGCTGGGGGTCTAGCGGGAGTGCAGGGCAGTTCTTC. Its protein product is CASSWGSSGSAGQFF.

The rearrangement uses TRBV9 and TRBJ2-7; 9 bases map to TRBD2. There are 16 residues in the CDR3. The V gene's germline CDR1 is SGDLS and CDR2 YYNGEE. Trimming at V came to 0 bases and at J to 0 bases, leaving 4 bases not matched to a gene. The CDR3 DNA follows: TGTGCCAGCAGCGTAGATGCGGGAGGGCCCTCCTACGAGCAGTACTTC. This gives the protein CASSVDAGGPSYEQYF.

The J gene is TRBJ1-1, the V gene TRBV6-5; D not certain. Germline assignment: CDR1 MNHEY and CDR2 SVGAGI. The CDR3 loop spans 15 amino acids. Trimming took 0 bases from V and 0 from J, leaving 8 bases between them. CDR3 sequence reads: CASSYSRNMNTEAFF. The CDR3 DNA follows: TGTGCCAGCAGTTACTCCAGAAACATGAACACTGAAGCTTTCTTT.

The CDR3 spells CASSQYRQSEQFF. Written as DNA, the CDR3 is TGTGCCAGCAGCCAATATAGGCAGAGTGAGCAGTTCTTC. This chain connects TRBV11-2 to TRBJ2-1; D uncertain. Trimming cost V 5 bases and J 9 bases, with 14 bases left between them. CDR3 size: 13 residues. The V gene's germline CDR1 is SGHAT and CDR2 FQNNGV.

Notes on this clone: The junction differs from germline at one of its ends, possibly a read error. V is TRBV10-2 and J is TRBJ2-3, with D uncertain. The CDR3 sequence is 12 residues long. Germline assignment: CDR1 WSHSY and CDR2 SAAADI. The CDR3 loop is CANSEVRATQYF. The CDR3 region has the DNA TGCGCCAACAGTGAGGTCCGGGCTACGCAGTATTTT.

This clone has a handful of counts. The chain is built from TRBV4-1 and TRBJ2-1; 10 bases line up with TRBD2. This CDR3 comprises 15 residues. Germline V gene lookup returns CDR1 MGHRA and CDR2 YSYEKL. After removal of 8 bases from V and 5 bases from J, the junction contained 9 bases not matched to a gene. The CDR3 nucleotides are TGCGCCAGCGGACGTAGCGGGAGGTATAACAATGAGCAGTTCTTC. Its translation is CASGRSGRYNNEQFF.

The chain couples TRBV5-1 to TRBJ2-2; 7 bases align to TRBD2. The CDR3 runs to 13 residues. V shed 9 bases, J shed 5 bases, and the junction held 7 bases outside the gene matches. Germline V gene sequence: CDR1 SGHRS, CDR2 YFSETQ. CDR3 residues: CATSPGGTGELFF. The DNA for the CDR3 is TGCGCCACCTCACCGGGGGGAACCGGGGAGCTGTTTTTT.

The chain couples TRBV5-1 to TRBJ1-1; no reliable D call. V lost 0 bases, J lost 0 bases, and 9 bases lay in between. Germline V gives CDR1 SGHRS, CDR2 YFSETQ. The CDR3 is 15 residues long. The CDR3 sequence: CASSLEATMNTEAFF. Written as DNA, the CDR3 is TGCGCCAGCAGCTTGGAGGCAACGATGAACACTGAAGCTTTCTTT.

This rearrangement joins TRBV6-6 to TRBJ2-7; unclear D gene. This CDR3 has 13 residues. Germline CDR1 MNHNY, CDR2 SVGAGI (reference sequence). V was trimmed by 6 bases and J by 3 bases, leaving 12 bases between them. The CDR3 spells CASSDSSDYEQYF. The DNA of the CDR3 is TGTGCCAGCAGCGACTCCTCGGACTACGAGCAGTACTTC.